This T cell receptor beta chain was obtained from a study of blood T cells in healthy people across ages. Background on the study: About one barcoded beta molecule per two T cells came from capture by template switching. Study-wide points: Observed TCR beta diversity per million T cells went down as age went up. This fall followed a roughly linear course with age. Diversity was higher, and naive CD4+ cells more numerous, in long-lived donors than in aged donors.

CDR1 is DFQATT and CDR2 is SNEGSKA in the germline V gene (reference sequence). CDR3 size: 13 residues. With respect to this clonotype: Antigen specificity is unknown.

Primed by a sample-barcoded 5' primer and a J-beta primer mix, a second PCR proceeded for 7 to 11 cycles. TCRdb re-called the 5' RACE reads through MiXCR, storing one row per CDR3 protein. The table shows 780,000 or so distinct CDR3 sequences, with roughly 53% occurring only once. The sequence came from a man older than 75 in good health. Input material: blood. The rearrangement joins TRBV20-1 to TRBJ2-5, with D possibly TRBD2 on 6 matching bases. The CDR3 protein is CSPVAELQETQYF. DNA of the CDR3: TGCAGCCCCGTAGCGGAGCTCCAAGAGACCCAGTACTTC.